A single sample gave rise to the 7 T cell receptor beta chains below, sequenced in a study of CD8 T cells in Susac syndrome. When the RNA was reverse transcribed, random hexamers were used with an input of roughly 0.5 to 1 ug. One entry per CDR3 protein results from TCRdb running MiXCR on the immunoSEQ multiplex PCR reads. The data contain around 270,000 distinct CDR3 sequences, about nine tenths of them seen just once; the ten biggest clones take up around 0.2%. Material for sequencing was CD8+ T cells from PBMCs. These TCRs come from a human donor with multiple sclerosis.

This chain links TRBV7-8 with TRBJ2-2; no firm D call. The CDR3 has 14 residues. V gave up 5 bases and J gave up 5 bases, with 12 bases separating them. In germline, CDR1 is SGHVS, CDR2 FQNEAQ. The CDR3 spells CASSGTGGTGELFF. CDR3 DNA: TGTGCCAGCAGCGGAACGGGTGGGACCGGGGAGCTGTTTTTT.

CDR3 residues: CSARGTRGPEQYF. The CDR3 DNA sequence: TGCAGTGCTAGAGGGACGAGGGGTCCCGAGCAGTACTTC. The chain is built from TRBV20-1 and TRBJ2-7; D might be TRBD1 or TRBD2, each matching 5 bases. Trimming removed 1 base from V and 6 bases from J, with 13 bases in between. CDR3 length: 13 residues. Germline V gene sequence: CDR1 DFQATT, CDR2 SNEGSKA (reference sequence).

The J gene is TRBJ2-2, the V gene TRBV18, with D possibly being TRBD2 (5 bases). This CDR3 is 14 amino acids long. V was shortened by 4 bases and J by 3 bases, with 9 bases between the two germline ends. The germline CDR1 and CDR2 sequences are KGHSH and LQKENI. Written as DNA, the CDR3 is TGTGCCAGCTCACGGACTCCCCACACCGGGGAGCTGTTTTTT. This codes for CASSRTPHTGELFF.

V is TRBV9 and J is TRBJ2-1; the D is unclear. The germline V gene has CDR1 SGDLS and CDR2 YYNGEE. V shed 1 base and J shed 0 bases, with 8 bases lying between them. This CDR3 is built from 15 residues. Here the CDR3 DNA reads TGTGCCAGCAGCGTATATGGGCTCTCCTACAATGAGCAGTTCTTC. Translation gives CASSVYGLSYNEQFF.

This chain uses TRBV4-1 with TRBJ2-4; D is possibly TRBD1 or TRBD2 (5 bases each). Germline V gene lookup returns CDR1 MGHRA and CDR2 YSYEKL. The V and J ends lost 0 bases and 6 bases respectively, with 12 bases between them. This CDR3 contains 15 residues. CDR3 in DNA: TGCGCCAGCAGCCAAGATCAGGGAGACGGAAACATTCAGTACTTC. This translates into CASSQDQGDGNIQYF.

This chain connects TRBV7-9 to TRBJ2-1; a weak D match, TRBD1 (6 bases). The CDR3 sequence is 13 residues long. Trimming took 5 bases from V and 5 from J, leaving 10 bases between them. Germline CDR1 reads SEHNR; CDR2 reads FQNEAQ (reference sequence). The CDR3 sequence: CASSARDNNEQFF. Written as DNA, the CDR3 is TGTGCCAGCAGCGCCCGGGACAACAATGAGCAGTTCTTC. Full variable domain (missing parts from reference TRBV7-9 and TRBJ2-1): DTGVSQNPRHKITKRGQNVTFRCDPISEHNRLYWYRQTLGQGPEFLTYFQNEAQLEKSRLLSDRFSAERPKGSFSTLEIQRTEQGDSAMYLCASSARDNNEQFFGPGTRLTVL.

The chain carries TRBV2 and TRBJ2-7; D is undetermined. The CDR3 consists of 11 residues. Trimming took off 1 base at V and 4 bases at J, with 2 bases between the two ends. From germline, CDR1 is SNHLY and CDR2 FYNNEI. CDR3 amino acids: CASSEGYEQYF. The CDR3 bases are TGTGCCAGCAGTGAAGGGTACGAGCAGTACTTC.